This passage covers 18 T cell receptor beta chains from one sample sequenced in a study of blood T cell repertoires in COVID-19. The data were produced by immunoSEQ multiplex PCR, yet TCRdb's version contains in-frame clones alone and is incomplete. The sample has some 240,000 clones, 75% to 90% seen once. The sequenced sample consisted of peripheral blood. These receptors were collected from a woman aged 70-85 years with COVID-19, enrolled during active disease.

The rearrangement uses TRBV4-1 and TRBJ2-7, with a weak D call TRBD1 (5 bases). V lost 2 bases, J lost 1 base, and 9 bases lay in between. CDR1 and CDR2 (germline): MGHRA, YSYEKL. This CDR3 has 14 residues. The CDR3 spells CASSQSRGSYEQYF. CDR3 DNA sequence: TGCGCCAGCAGCCAATCTAGGGGATCCTACGAGCAGTACTTC.

The CDR3 protein is CASSVLGQGLSGELFF. The CDR3 nucleotides are TGTGCCAGCAGTGTTCTGGGACAGGGGCTATCCGGGGAGCTGTTTTTT. The V gene is TRBV6-4, the J gene TRBJ2-2, with 10 bases lining up with TRBD1. Germline V lookup: CDR1 MRHNA, CDR2 SNTAGT. CDR3 length: 16 residues. V gave up 4 bases and J gave up 6 bases; unmatched junction bases: 8.

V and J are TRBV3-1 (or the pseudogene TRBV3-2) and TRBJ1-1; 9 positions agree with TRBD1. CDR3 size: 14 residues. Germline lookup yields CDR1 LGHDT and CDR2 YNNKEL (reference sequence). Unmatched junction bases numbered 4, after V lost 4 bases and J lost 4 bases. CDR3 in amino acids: CASSRKQGATEAFF. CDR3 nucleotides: TGTGCCAGCAGCCGAAAACAGGGGGCCACTGAAGCTTTCTTT.

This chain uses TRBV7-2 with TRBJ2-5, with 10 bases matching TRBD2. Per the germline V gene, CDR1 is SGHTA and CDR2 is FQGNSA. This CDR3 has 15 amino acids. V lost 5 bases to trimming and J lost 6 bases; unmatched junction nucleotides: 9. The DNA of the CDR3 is TGTGCCAGCAGCCCCCGGATAGCGGGAGGTCAGACCCAGTACTTC. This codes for CASSPRIAGGQTQYF.

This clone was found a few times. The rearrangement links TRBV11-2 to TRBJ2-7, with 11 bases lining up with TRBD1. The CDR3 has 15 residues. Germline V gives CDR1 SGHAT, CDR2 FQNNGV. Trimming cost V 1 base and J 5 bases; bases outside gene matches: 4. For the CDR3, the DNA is TGTGCCAGCAGCTTAGGGACAGGGGGCTCTGACGAGCAGTACTTC. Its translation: CASSLGTGGSDEQYF. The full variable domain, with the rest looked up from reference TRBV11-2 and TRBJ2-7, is EAGVAQSPRYKIIEKRQSVAFWCNPISGHATLYWYQQILGQGPKLLIQFQNNGVVDDSQLPKDRFSAERLKGVDSTLKIQPAKLEDSAVYLCASSLGTGGSDEQYFGPGTRLTVT.

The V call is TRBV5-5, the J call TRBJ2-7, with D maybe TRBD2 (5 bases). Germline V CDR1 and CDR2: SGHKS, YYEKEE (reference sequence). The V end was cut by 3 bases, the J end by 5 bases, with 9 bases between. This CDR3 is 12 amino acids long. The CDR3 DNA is TGTGCCAGCAGCTGGGTCGGGAACGAGCAGTACTTC. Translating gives CASSWVGNEQYF.

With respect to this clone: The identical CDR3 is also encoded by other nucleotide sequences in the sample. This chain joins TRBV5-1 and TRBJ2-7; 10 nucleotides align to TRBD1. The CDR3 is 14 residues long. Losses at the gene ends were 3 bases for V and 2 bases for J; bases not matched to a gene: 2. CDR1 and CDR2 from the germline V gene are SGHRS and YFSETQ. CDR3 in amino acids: CASSSTGGPYEQYF. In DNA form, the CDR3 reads TGCGCCAGCAGCTCGACAGGGGGCCCCTACGAGCAGTACTTC.

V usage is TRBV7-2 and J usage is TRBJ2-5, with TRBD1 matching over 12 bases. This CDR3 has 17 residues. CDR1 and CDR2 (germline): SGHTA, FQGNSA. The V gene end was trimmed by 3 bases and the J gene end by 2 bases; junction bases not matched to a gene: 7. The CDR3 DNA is TGTGCCAGCAGCTTGGTCGGGACAGGGGGCGGGCAAGAGACCCAGTACTTC. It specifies CASSLVGTGGGQETQYF.

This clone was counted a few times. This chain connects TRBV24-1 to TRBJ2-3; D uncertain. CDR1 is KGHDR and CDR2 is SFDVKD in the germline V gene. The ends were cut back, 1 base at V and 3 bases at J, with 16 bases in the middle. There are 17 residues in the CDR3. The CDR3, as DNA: TGTGCCACCAGTGATTTTAGGTGGTCGGGTGAGACAGATACGCAGTATTTT. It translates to CATSDFRWSGETDTQYF.

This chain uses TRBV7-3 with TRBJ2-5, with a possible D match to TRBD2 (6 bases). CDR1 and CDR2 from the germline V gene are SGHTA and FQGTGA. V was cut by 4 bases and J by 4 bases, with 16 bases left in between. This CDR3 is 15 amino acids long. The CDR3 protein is CASSSGTFPRETQYF. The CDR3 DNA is TGTGCCAGCAGCTCCGGGACTTTTCCCCGAGAGACCCAGTACTTC.

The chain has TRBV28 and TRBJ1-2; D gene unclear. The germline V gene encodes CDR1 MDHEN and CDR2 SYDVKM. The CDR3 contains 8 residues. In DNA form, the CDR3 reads TGTGTCCACGGTGGCTACACCTTC. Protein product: CVHGGYTF.

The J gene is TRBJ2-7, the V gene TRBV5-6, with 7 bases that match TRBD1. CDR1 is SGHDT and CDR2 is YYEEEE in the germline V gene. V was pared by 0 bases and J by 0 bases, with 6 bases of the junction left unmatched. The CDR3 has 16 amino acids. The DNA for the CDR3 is TGTGCCAGCAGCTTGGAACAGGGGTCCAGCTCCTACGAGCAGTACTTC. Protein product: CASSLEQGSSSYEQYF.

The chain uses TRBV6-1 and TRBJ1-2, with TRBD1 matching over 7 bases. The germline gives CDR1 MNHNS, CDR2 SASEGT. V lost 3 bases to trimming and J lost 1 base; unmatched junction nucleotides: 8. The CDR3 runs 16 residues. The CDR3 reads CASSEAGTALNYGYTF. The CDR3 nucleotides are TGTGCCAGCAGTGAGGCCGGGACAGCGCTTAACTATGGCTACACCTTC.

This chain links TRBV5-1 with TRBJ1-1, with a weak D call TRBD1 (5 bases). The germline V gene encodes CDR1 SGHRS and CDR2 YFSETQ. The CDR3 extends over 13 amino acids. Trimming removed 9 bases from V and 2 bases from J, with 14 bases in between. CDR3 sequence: CATRGAQNTEAFF. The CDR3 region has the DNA TGCGCCACCAGAGGGGCCCAAAACACTGAAGCTTTCTTT.

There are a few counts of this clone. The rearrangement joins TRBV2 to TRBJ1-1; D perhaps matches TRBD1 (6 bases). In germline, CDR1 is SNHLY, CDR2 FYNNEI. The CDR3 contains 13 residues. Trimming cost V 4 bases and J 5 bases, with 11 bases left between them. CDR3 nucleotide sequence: TGTGCCAGCAGTGTGGGGGGGCGGACTGAAGCTTTCTTT. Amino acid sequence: CASSVGGRTEAFF.

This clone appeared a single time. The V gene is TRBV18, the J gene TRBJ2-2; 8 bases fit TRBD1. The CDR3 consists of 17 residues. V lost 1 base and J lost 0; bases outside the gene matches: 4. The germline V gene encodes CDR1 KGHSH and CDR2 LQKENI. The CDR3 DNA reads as TGTGCCAGCTCACCACTCAGGACAGGGTCGAACACCGGGGAGCTGTTTTTT. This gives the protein CASSPLRTGSNTGELFF.

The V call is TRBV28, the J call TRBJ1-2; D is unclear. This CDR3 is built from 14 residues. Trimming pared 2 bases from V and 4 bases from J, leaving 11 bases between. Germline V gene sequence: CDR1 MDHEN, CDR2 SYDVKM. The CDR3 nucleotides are TGTGCCAGCAGTTTACAGCGTCTGACCTATGGCTACACCTTC. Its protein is CASSLQRLTYGYTF.

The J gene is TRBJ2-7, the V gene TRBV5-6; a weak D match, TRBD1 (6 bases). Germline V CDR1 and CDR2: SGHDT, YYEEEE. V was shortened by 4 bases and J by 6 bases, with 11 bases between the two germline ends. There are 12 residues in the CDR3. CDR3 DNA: TGTGCCAGCAGCCGCGGACAGCCCGAGCAGTACTTC. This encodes CASSRGQPEQYF.